This TCR beta chain was obtained from a study of T cell responses to AZD1222 COVID-19 vaccine. A remark on this clone: Its antigen remains unidentified.

The germline gives CDR1 SGHDN, CDR2 FVKESK. The CDR3 is made up of 12 amino acids. The V gene lost 1 base and the J gene lost 5 bases, with 5 bases spanning the gap. Study-wide results and limits: Among spike-specific TCRs, nearly half reportedly target unmutated variant regions.

Some clones are missing from TCRdb's copy, which holds only in-frame ones; the method was immunoSEQ multiplex PCR. The sample consists of tens of thousands of clones, around 87% of them appearing once. This clonotype originated in an adult in good health. J is TRBJ2-5 and V is TRBV14; D gene uncertain. The specimen was peripheral blood, collected on day 0 of AZD1222 vaccination. The CDR3 region has the DNA TGTGCCAGCAGCCAAGGTGGGGAGACCCAGTACTTC. Its protein is CASSQGGETQYF.